This TCR beta chain was sequenced during a study of cytomegalovirus exposure and HLA in healthy donors. Overall study context: Ancestry clustering placed about 86% of around 400 genotyped donors in the Caucasian-associated cluster. General study results and limits: When analyzed later, the rates of TCR association showed variation by HLA locus, with DRB1 the most and HLA-C the fewest.

A word on this clone: Its antigen is unknown.

The PCR contained 60 Vbeta and 13 Jbeta primers. In the authors' workflow: An analysis performed later counted 70 million to 90 million unique TCR beta chains (roughly 11 million of them shared). Using immunoSEQ multiplex PCR, the repertoire was profiled, and TCRdb retains in-frame clones only, with some absent. The DNA was the basis for D and trimming; V, J and clone size are from that table. The repertoire holds 150,000 or so clones, about 75% seen once, with roughly 12% in the top ten. V lost 2 bases, J lost 0 bases, and 9 bases lay in between. The CDR3 is 15 amino acids. Germline CDR1 is SGHDT and CDR2 is YYEEEE.

The receptor was derived from a man aged 18 to 30 in good health and CMV-seropositive. The J gene is TRBJ2-1, the V gene TRBV5-6; possible D gene TRBD2, 5 bases. Sequenced material: PBMCs. The CDR3 sequence is CASSFKLDSYNEQFF. The CDR3 nucleotides are TGTGCCAGCAGCTTTAAACTAGACTCCTACAATGAGCAGTTCTTC.